Listed below are T cell receptor beta chains from one sample, sequenced in a study of blood T cells in healthy people across ages. TCRdb re-called the 5' RACE reads through MiXCR, storing one row per CDR3 protein. The sample carries about 800,000 distinct CDR3 sequences, roughly 25% recorded once. The same data also went into a second study, on T cells of mothers and their children.

Sequencing input: blood. Source of these receptors: a boy aged 5-17 years in good health. Each CDR3 is given with its conserved first and last residue. A D gene is named only where the DNA matches it firmly. Expanded clones get a size class; other rows say once, few or many, or leave the size out.

len | j_gene | v_gene | abundance | d_gene | CDR3nt | CDR3aa
14 | TRBJ2-1 | TRBV6-2/TRBV6-3 | - | TRBD2 | TGTGCCAGCTGGGAGGGATCAGGGAGCAATGAGCAGTTCTTC | CASWEGSGSNEQFF
14 | TRBJ1-4 | TRBV11-2 | few | - | TGTGCCAGCAGCTCAAGGGGGGCTAATGAAAAACTGTTTTTT | CASSSRGANEKLFF
17 | TRBJ2-2 | TRBV9 | - | - | TGTGCCAGCAGCGTAGCTCGTGAGGGAGTAAGCACCGGGGAGCTGTTTTTT | CASSVAREGVSTGELFF
13 | TRBJ2-1 | TRBV28 | - | TRBD2 | TGTGCCAGCAGTTTAACCGGGAGGAGCGAGCAGTTCTTC | CASSLTGRSEQFF
15 | TRBJ2-1 | TRBV20-1 | - | - | TGCAGTGCTAGAGATGCAAGGGTATCCTACAATGAGCAGTTCTTC | CSARDARVSYNEQFF
13 | TRBJ2-7 | TRBV27 | few | - | TGTGCCAGCTGGACTGCCAGCTCCTACGAGCAGTACTTC | CASWTASSYEQYF
16 | TRBJ2-1 | TRBV5-1 | - | - | TGCGCCAGCAGCTTGGATATACCAGGGTCCTACAATGAGCAGTTCTTC | CASSLDIPGSYNEQFF
16 | TRBJ2-3 | TRBV27 | few | - | TGTGCCAGCAGTTTATCGGTGGGTTCTCGCACAGATACGCAGTATTTT | CASSLSVGSRTDTQYF
15 | TRBJ2-3 | TRBV12-3/TRBV12-4 | - | - | TGTGCCAGCAGTTTTGATCGGAAACCAACAGATACGCAGTATTTT | CASSFDRKPTDTQYF
15 | TRBJ2-3 | TRBV20-1 | - | TRBD2 | TGCAGTGCGGTAAGGACTAGCGGGATCACAGATACGCAGTATTTT | CSAVRTSGITDTQYF